Presented here are 31 T cell receptor beta chains from one specimen sequenced in a study of cytomegalovirus exposure and HLA in healthy donors. The repertoire was sequenced with immunoSEQ multiplex PCR; TCRdb's copy has only in-frame clones and lacks some. In the table there are 150,000 or so clones, about 86% of which are singletons. Sequences were obtained from PBMCs. These receptors were obtained from a human donor in good health.

This chain connects TRBV5-1 to TRBJ2-7; 8 nucleotides match TRBD2. J gave up 1 base and V 1 base, and 4 bases lay outside the gene matches. The CDR3 covers 15 residues. CDR1 is SGHRS, CDR2 YFSETQ, per germline. Here the CDR3 reads CASSLRSGGSYEQYF. The CDR3, as DNA: TGCGCCAGCAGCTTGCGGAGCGGGGGTTCCTACGAGCAGTACTTC.

The rearrangement uses TRBV18 and TRBJ2-7; the D gene is possibly TRBD2 (6 bases). This CDR3 spans 14 amino acids. V was clipped by 6 bases and J by 2 bases, with 14 bases between them. Germline V CDR1 and CDR2: KGHSH, LQKENI. CDR3 DNA sequence: TGTGCCAGCTCGAGGGGTGGAGGGCCCTACGAGCAGTACTTC. It translates to CASSRGGGPYEQYF.

As regards this clone: Other DNA sequences from this sample encode an identical CDR3 as well. This chain joins TRBV10-3 and TRBJ1-5; D is undetermined. The CDR3 is 13 amino acids. The germline V gene encodes CDR1 ENHRY and CDR2 SYGVKD. V gave up 6 bases and J gave up 0 bases, with 6 bases separating them. The CDR3 spells CAIRRDSNQPQHF. CDR3 in DNA: TGTGCCATCAGGAGGGATAGCAATCAGCCCCAGCATTTT.

This sequence joins TRBV6-4 and TRBJ2-1, with TRBD2 matching 11 bases. V shed 3 bases, J shed 2 bases, and the junction held 6 bases outside the gene matches. Germline V CDR1 and CDR2: MRHNA, SNTAGT. The CDR3 covers 17 residues. The CDR3 DNA reads as TGTGCCAGCAGTGAAACCCCTAGCGGGAGGACCTACAATGAGCAGTTCTTC. It encodes CASSETPSGRTYNEQFF.

This chain connects TRBV28 to TRBJ2-1; 10 bases are a match to TRBD2. The length of the CDR3 is 15 residues. CDR1 is MDHEN and CDR2 is SYDVKM in the germline V gene. J gave up 5 bases and V 7 bases, and 8 bases lay outside the gene matches. The CDR3 DNA is TGTGCCAGCAAGGGAGCGGGAGGGCCGCACAATGAGCAGTTCTTC. Translated, it gives CASKGAGGPHNEQFF.

The sample holds one count of this clone. The V gene is TRBV7-2, the J gene TRBJ2-1, with D perhaps matching TRBD1 (5 bases). The CDR3 covers 15 residues. V shed 4 bases and J shed 0 bases, with 10 bases lying between them. Germline V CDR1 and CDR2: SGHTA, FQGNSA. The CDR3 coding sequence is TGTGCCAGCAGCTCCAGTCAGGGCTCCTACAATGAGCAGTTCTTC. It encodes CASSSSQGSYNEQFF.

In this sample, this clone turned up a few times. Other DNA sequences in this sample translate to the same CDR3. The chain uses TRBV28 and TRBJ2-5; 7 bases fit TRBD1. V gave up 5 bases and J gave up 1 base; unmatched junction bases: 7. CDR3 length equals 15 residues. Germline-derived CDR1 and CDR2 are MDHEN and SYDVKM. The CDR3 nucleotides are TGTGCCAGCAGTCTCACCTCAGGGGGCCAAGAGACCCAGTACTTC. This encodes CASSLTSGGQETQYF.

This rearrangement joins TRBV7-3 to TRBJ2-2; TRBD1 matches 9 bases. The CDR3 extends over 15 amino acids. J lost 3 bases, V lost 5 bases, and 4 bases had no gene match. The V gene's germline CDR1 is SGHTA and CDR2 FQGTGA. The CDR3 nucleotides read TGTGCCAGCAGCCCCCGGACAGGGGACACCGGGGAGCTGTTTTTT. Its translation is CASSPRTGDTGELFF. Using reference TRBV7-3 and TRBJ2-2 for the parts outside the CDR3, the full variable domain is GAGVSQTPSNKVTEKGKYVELRCDPISGHTALYWYRQSLGQGPEFLIYFQGTGAADDSGLPNDRFFAVRPEGSVSTLKIQRTERGDSAVYLCASSPRTGDTGELFFGEGSRLTVL.

The chain employs TRBV19 and TRBJ1-2; 7 nucleotides agree with TRBD1. This CDR3 has 15 residues. The germline V gene encodes CDR1 LNHDA and CDR2 SQIVND (reference sequence). With 9 bases clipped from V and 6 bases from J, the junction kept 16 bases outside the gene matches. For the CDR3, the DNA is TGTGCCAGCACCGACCGACAGGGTGATATCAATGGCTACACCTTC. As protein: CASTDRQGDINGYTF.

This clone was observed a few times. This chain connects TRBV19 to TRBJ1-2; 9 bases fit TRBD1. CDR3 length: 15 amino acids. J was trimmed by 10 bases and V by 0 bases; bases with no gene match: 9. Germline values: CDR1 LNHDA, CDR2 SQIVND (reference sequence). The CDR3 nucleotides read TGTGCCAGTAGTATAGAGGGGGACAGGGACGAGGCCTACACCTTC. Its protein is CASSIEGDRDEAYTF.

The chain is built from TRBV5-1 and TRBJ2-5, with TRBD1 matching 8 bases. The CDR3 totals 16 residues. J lost 2 bases, V lost 4 bases, and 10 bases had no gene match. Germline CDR1 and CDR2: SGHRS and YFSETQ. CDR3 DNA: TGCGCCAGCAGCCCCACCGGACAGGGAGAACAAGAGACCCAGTACTTC. This codes for CASSPTGQGEQETQYF.

The chain is built from TRBV15 and TRBJ2-7; weak D call: TRBD2 (6 bases). In germline, CDR1 is LNHNV, CDR2 YYDKDF (reference sequence). V was trimmed by 5 bases and J by 2 bases, leaving 10 bases between them. The CDR3 runs to 13 residues. CDR3 nucleotides: TGTGCCACCAGCTATGGGACTGCCTACGAGCAGTACTTC. It encodes CATSYGTAYEQYF.

The V gene is TRBV14, the J gene TRBJ1-3; possibly TRBD1 for D (6 bases). The CDR3 consists of 16 residues. The V end was cut by 1 base, the J end by 0 bases, with 10 bases between. Germline V gene data show CDR1 as SGHDN and CDR2 as FVKESK. This CDR3 reads CASSQVTGISGNTIYF. In DNA form, the CDR3 reads TGTGCCAGCAGCCAAGTTACAGGGATCTCTGGAAACACCATATATTTT.

The J gene is TRBJ1-2, the V gene TRBV29-1, with 10 bases that match TRBD1. After removal of 4 bases from V and 8 bases from J, the junction contained 16 bases not matched to a gene. Per the germline V gene, CDR1 is SQVTM and CDR2 is ANQGSEA. The CDR3 spans 16 residues. This CDR3 reads CSVVLATGGRDGGYTF. CDR3 coding DNA: TGCAGCGTTGTATTGGCGACAGGGGGCCGCGACGGGGGCTACACCTTC.

The CDR3: CASSQDQGLGYNEQFF. CDR3 coding DNA: TGCGCCAGCAGCCAAGATCAGGGTTTAGGGTACAATGAGCAGTTCTTC. V and J are TRBV4-3 and TRBJ2-1; TRBD1 might be the D (5 bases). Trimming stripped 0 bases from V and 4 bases from J, with 13 bases between. Germline-derived CDR1 and CDR2 are LGHNA and YSLEER. The CDR3 contains 16 residues.

This clone has a single count. The chain recombines TRBV2 with TRBJ2-4; TRBD1 is a possible D gene (6 bases). V dropped 7 bases and J dropped 0 bases, with 22 bases sitting between them. This CDR3 comprises 18 residues. CDR1 and CDR2 (germline): SNHLY, FYNNEI. CDR3 coding DNA: TGTGCCAGCAAAAGCCCCGGACAGCCCAGCCTAGCCAAAAACATTCAGTACTTC. This encodes CASKSPGQPSLAKNIQYF.

The V call is TRBV7-9, the J call TRBJ1-5; no firm D call. V dropped 3 bases and J dropped 4 bases, with 7 bases sitting between them. CDR1 is SEHNR, CDR2 FQNEAQ, per germline (reference sequence). This CDR3 comprises 13 residues. CDR3 sequence: CASSFGNNQPQHF. The CDR3 nucleotides are TGTGCCAGCAGCTTCGGGAATAATCAGCCCCAGCATTTT.

The chain carries TRBV11-2 and TRBJ2-5; D is uncertain. Germline CDR1 is SGHAT and CDR2 is FQNNGV. This CDR3 contains 12 residues. V was clipped by 5 bases and J by 0 bases, with 4 bases between them. CDR3 in DNA: TGTGCCAGCAGCCACTACCAAGAGACCCAGTACTTC. Its translation: CASSHYQETQYF.

The chain recombines TRBV7-2 with TRBJ2-1, with D tentatively TRBD1 (6 bases). There are 17 residues in the CDR3. The V end lost 5 bases, the J end lost 6 bases, and 23 bases lay between the germline ends. Germline V gene lookup returns CDR1 SGHTA and CDR2 FQGNSA. Here the CDR3 DNA reads TGTGCCAGCAGCGATGCAGGGGCATGGTTTAGGGCCAATGAGCAGTTCTTC. It codes for CASSDAGAWFRANEQFF.

This chain joins TRBV28 and TRBJ2-3, with TRBD1 matching 8 bases. J lost 1 base, V lost 6 bases, and 12 bases had no gene match. The germline gives CDR1 MDHEN, CDR2 SYDVKM. The CDR3 consists of 17 residues. The CDR3 region has the DNA TGTGCCAGCAGCCTCCGACAGGGGAAAATAGGCACAGATACGCAGTATTTT. This sequence encodes CASSLRQGKIGTDTQYF.

The chain is built from TRBV6-6 and TRBJ2-1, with a possible D match to TRBD2 (7 bases). The CDR3 has 12 residues. The germline CDR1 and CDR2 sequences are MNHNY and SVGAGI (reference sequence). Trimming stripped 7 bases from V and 7 bases from J, with 11 bases between. The CDR3 DNA follows: TGTGCCAGCACGGGGGGCCGGAATGAGCAGTTCTTC. It translates to CASTGGRNEQFF.

This clone showed up just once. This CDR3 reads CASSSFITGELFF. CDR3 in DNA: TGCGCCAGCAGCTCTTTTATAACCGGGGAGCTGTTTTTT. The V call is TRBV5-1, the J call TRBJ2-2; D ambiguous. V was cut by 3 bases and J by 5 bases, with 8 bases left in between. This CDR3 comprises 13 residues. Germline V gene lookup returns CDR1 SGHRS and CDR2 YFSETQ.

The chain combines TRBV28 with TRBJ1-3; TRBD1 might be the D (5 bases). The CDR3 consists of 16 residues. CDR1 is MDHEN, CDR2 SYDVKM, per germline. Trimming pared 2 bases from V and 0 bases from J, leaving 11 bases between. The CDR3 is CASSLGRASSGNTIYF. As DNA, the CDR3 is TGTGCCAGCAGTTTAGGCAGGGCGAGCTCTGGAAACACCATATATTTT. Together with reference TRBV28 and TRBJ1-3, the CDR3 gives the full variable domain: DVKVTQSSRYLVKRTGEKVFLECVQDMDHENMFWYRQDPGLGLRLIYFSYDVKMKEKGDIPEGYSVSREKKERFSLILESASTNQTSMYLCASSLGRASSGNTIYFGEGSWLTVV.

J is TRBJ2-1 and V is TRBV6-1; unclear D gene. The V and J ends lost 7 bases and 5 bases respectively, with 6 bases between them. The V gene's germline CDR1 is MNHNS and CDR2 SASEGT. This CDR3 is 11 amino acids long. The CDR3 bases are TGTGCCAGCACAGAAGACAATGAGCAGTTCTTC. Translation: CASTEDNEQFF.

The gene calls are TRBV5-6 and TRBJ1-2, with 8 bases aligning to TRBD1. This CDR3 has 13 residues. Germline V CDR1 and CDR2: SGHDT, YYEEEE. The J segment lost 7 bases and the V segment lost 4 bases, leaving 6 bases of the junction unmatched. As DNA, the CDR3 is TGTGCCAGCAGCGCCCAGGGGGCTAGTGGCTACACCTTC. Translating gives CASSAQGASGYTF.

The rearrangement joins TRBV11-2 to TRBJ2-7; a possible D gene is TRBD1 (5 bases). Looked up from germline, CDR1 is SGHAT and CDR2 is FQNNGV. The CDR3 extends over 15 amino acids. Trimming removed 2 bases from V and 3 bases from J, with 14 bases in between. The CDR3 DNA reads as TGTGCCAGCAGCTTATCGGAGACAGTCGGCTACGAGCAGTACTTC. This encodes CASSLSETVGYEQYF.

V gene TRBV27 combines with J gene TRBJ2-7; TRBD2 matches 8 bases. CDR1 is MNHEY, CDR2 SMNVEV, per germline (reference sequence). The J segment lost 5 bases and the V segment lost 3 bases, leaving 9 bases of the junction unmatched. The CDR3 spans 15 residues. The CDR3 DNA is TGTGCCAGCAGTTTCAGCGGGAGAGGGCGGGACGAGCAGTACTTC. Its translation is CASSFSGRGRDEQYF.

V and J are TRBV30 and TRBJ2-1; a possible D gene is TRBD2 (5 bases). The germline V gene has CDR1 GTSNPN and CDR2 SVGIG (reference sequence). This CDR3 comprises 13 residues. Trimming took off 2 bases at V and 3 bases at J, with 8 bases between the two ends. The CDR3 here is CAWSFGNYNEQFF. The CDR3 nucleotides are TGTGCCTGGAGTTTCGGGAACTACAATGAGCAGTTCTTC.

V gene TRBV29-1 combines with J gene TRBJ2-3; TRBD2 matches at 14 bases. Germline assignment: CDR1 SQVTM and CDR2 ANQGSEA. CDR3 length: 15 amino acids. Germline trimming cut 3 bases from V and 14 bases from J; bases unmatched to any gene: 13. CDR3 loop: CSVEGLAGVHPWGYF. CDR3 DNA sequence: TGCAGCGTTGAGGGACTAGCGGGAGTTCATCCTTGGGGGTATTTT.

The CDR3 sequence is CASSSTSGLADTQYF. CDR3 nucleotide sequence: TGTGCCAGCAGCTCCACCTCGGGGTTGGCAGATACGCAGTATTTT. The chain carries TRBV7-2 and TRBJ2-3, with D possibly TRBD2 on 5 matching bases. CDR1 and CDR2 from the germline V gene are SGHTA and FQGNSA. This CDR3 is 15 amino acids long. The ends were cut back, 4 bases at V and 4 bases at J, with 15 bases in the middle.

This chain links TRBV27 with TRBJ1-1, with D possibly matching TRBD1 (6 bases). CDR3 length: 14 amino acids. With 6 bases removed from V and 4 bases from J, the gap between germline ends came to 15 bases. The germline gives CDR1 MNHEY, CDR2 SMNVEV (reference sequence). In DNA, the CDR3 is TGTGCCAGCAGAACAGGGTTAGGGATCACTGAAGCTTTCTTT. It translates to CASRTGLGITEAFF.